The next 26 T cell receptor beta chains were all read from a single sample in a study of shared clonotypes between healthy human individuals. Profiled with immunoSEQ multiplex PCR; TCRdb holds only in-frame clones, not every one. The repertoire holds 2.5 million or so clones, with just over 90% as singletons. Material for sequencing was naive CD4+ T cells sorted from blood. Subset specified: CD45RA+ positively selected. The receptors originated from a man aged 18 to 35 in good health.

The rearrangement joins TRBV5-1 to TRBJ2-7; possible D gene TRBD1, 6 bases. The CDR3 is 15 residues long. V was trimmed by 0 bases and J by 2 bases, leaving 12 bases between them. Germline V gives CDR1 SGHRS, CDR2 YFSETQ. Here the CDR3 reads CASSLAVGDTYEQYF. The CDR3 nucleotides read TGCGCCAGCAGCTTGGCCGTTGGGGACACCTACGAGCAGTACTTC.

The chain employs TRBV28 and TRBJ1-6; D call uncertain. V was cut by 11 bases and J by 15 bases, with 23 bases left in between. Germline V gene lookup returns CDR1 MDHEN and CDR2 SYDVKM. The CDR3 sequence is 13 residues long. The CDR3 is CAAGRKGLVLLHF. DNA for the CDR3: TGTGCCGCGGGCCGGAAGGGTCTGGTTCTCCTCCACTTT.

About this clone itself: Other DNA sequences in this specimen translate into the identical CDR3. V is TRBV6-6 and J is TRBJ2-2; unclear D gene. The CDR3 spans 12 residues. The germline V gene encodes CDR1 MNHNY and CDR2 SVGAGI (reference sequence). Trimming took off 2 bases at V and 6 bases at J, with 4 bases between the two ends. CDR3 protein: CASSYAAGELFF. CDR3 nucleotides: TGTGCCAGCAGTTACGCGGCCGGGGAGCTGTTTTTT.

The V and J genes are TRBV5-1 and TRBJ1-1; D gene unclear. CDR1 and CDR2 from the germline V gene are SGHRS and YFSETQ. Trimming took 0 bases from V and 0 from J, leaving 9 bases between them. This CDR3 has 15 amino acids. This CDR3 is CASSLVPEMNTEAFF. The CDR3 bases are TGCGCCAGCAGCTTGGTGCCGGAGATGAACACTGAAGCTTTCTTT.

This sequence joins TRBV1 and TRBJ2-7. TRBV1 has pseudogene status. The CDR3 sequence is 10 residues long. The CDR3 loop reads CTSPQWKQYF. Written as DNA, the CDR3 is TGCACCAGCCCTCAATGGAAGCAGTACTTC.

This sequence joins TRBV9 and TRBJ2-5; D remains ambiguous. Trimming took 0 bases from V and 1 from J, leaving 13 bases between them. The CDR3 spans 16 residues. Germline V lookup: CDR1 SGDLS, CDR2 YYNGEE. CDR3 nucleotide sequence: TGTGCCAGCAGCGTAGGACTTTCGCTCGCCCAAGAGACCCAGTACTTC. This sequence encodes CASSVGLSLAQETQYF.

The genes are TRBV6-1 and TRBJ1-3; 7 bases are shared with TRBD1. The CDR3 contains 16 residues. V shed 6 bases, J shed 0 bases, and the junction held 8 bases outside the gene matches. Per the germline V gene, CDR1 is MNHNS and CDR2 is SASEGT. CDR3 DNA: TGTGCCAGCAGGGAAAACAGGGGAAGCTCTGGAAACACCATATATTTT. The encoded protein is CASRENRGSSGNTIYF.

The rearrangement joins TRBV6-5 to TRBJ1-2, with D tentatively TRBD1 (6 bases). V was shortened by 10 bases and J by 0 bases, with 15 bases between the two germline ends. Germline loops: CDR1 MNHEY, CDR2 SVGAGI. This CDR3 is built from 14 residues. This chain's CDR3 is CATTQGPPNYGYTF. CDR3 nucleotides: TGTGCCACTACTCAGGGGCCCCCTAACTATGGCTACACCTTC.

V is TRBV10-1 and J is TRBJ1-6; TRBD1 matches 11 bases. This CDR3 has 17 amino acids. CDR1 is WNHNN, CDR2 SYGVQD, per germline (reference sequence). V shed 6 bases, J shed 1 base, and the junction held 5 bases outside the gene matches. CDR3: CASSRGQGASYNSPLHF. Here the CDR3 DNA reads TGCGCCAGCAGCCGAGGACAGGGGGCGTCCTATAATTCACCCCTCCACTTT.

V gene TRBV5-1 combines with J gene TRBJ2-7; D might be TRBD1 (6 bases). CDR3 length: 14 amino acids. From germline, CDR1 is SGHRS and CDR2 YFSETQ. Trimming left V 1 base short and J 4 bases short, with 12 bases between. The CDR3 nucleotides read TGCGCCAGCAGCTTGTATATGGGGGCATACGAGCAGTACTTC. This gives the protein CASSLYMGAYEQYF.

The chain has TRBV5-1 and TRBJ2-3; no clear D. V was pared by 6 bases and J by 4 bases, with 9 bases between. There are 12 residues in the CDR3. Germline CDR1 is SGHRS and CDR2 is YFSETQ. CDR3 sequence reads: CASTERADTQYF. CDR3 bases: TGCGCCAGCACCGAAAGAGCAGATACGCAGTATTTT.

The rearrangement uses TRBV19 and TRBJ1-4; the D is unclear. Per the germline V gene, CDR1 is LNHDA and CDR2 is SQIVND (reference sequence). Trimming stripped 3 bases from V and 7 bases from J, with 12 bases between. This CDR3 has 14 residues. CDR3 DNA: TGTGCCAGTAGTATCTCCCCTCGGGGTGAAAAACTGTTTTTT. Protein sequence: CASSISPRGEKLFF.

This CDR3 is CASSQTGVDEQFF. DNA of the CDR3: TGCGCCAGCAGCCAAACCGGGGTCGATGAGCAGTTCTTC. The chain carries TRBV4-1 and TRBJ2-1; possibly TRBD2 for D (5 bases). The length of the CDR3 is 13 residues. Germline assignment: CDR1 MGHRA and CDR2 YSYEKL. Trimming took off 2 bases at V and 8 bases at J, with 10 bases between the two ends.

This clone was observed once. This rearrangement joins TRBV6-1 to TRBJ1-4; the D is unclear. Trimming stripped 0 bases from V and 13 bases from J, with 18 bases between. Looked up from germline, CDR1 is MNHNS and CDR2 is SASEGT. The CDR3 is made up of 15 amino acids. For the CDR3, the DNA is TGTGCCAGCAGTGAAGCGCTTCCCCCGGCAGGACGACTGTTTTTT. It yields the protein CASSEALPPAGRLFF.

V and J are TRBV7-9 and TRBJ2-3, with TRBD2 matching over 7 bases. The CDR3 sequence is 15 residues long. Germline values: CDR1 SEHNR, CDR2 FQNEAQ (reference sequence). The J segment lost 1 base and the V segment lost 2 bases, leaving 3 bases of the junction unmatched. The CDR3 DNA is TGTGCCAGCAGCTTACGCGGGAGAGGCACAGATACGCAGTATTTT. Protein sequence: CASSLRGRGTDTQYF.

The V gene is TRBV19, the J gene TRBJ2-1; 8 nucleotides match TRBD2. The trim removed 5 bases at V and 11 bases at J, leaving 5 bases unmatched. The germline V gene has CDR1 LNHDA and CDR2 SQIVND (reference sequence). This CDR3 contains 12 residues. The CDR3 spells CASSDSGTKQFF. CDR3 sequence (DNA): TGTGCCAGTAGTGATAGCGGGACCAAGCAGTTCTTC.

The V and J genes are TRBV7-9 and TRBJ2-3, with D tentatively TRBD2 (6 bases). Between the trimmed V and J ends, which lost 5 bases and 0 bases, there was a span of 15 bases. This CDR3 is 16 amino acids long. Per germline, CDR1 SEHNR and CDR2 FQNEAQ (reference sequence). This CDR3 reads CASSVRGMSSTDTQYF. CDR3 coding DNA: TGTGCCAGCAGCGTACGGGGGATGTCGAGCACAGATACGCAGTATTTT.

The J gene is TRBJ1-2, the V gene TRBV27, with a possible D match to TRBD1 (6 bases). V lost 7 bases to trimming and J lost 2 bases, with 17 bases between them. The germline gives CDR1 MNHEY, CDR2 SMNVEV (reference sequence). The CDR3 contains 15 residues. The CDR3 DNA reads TGTGCCAGCACACATGTAGGGGGAGTGAACTATGGCTACACCTTC. This sequence encodes CASTHVGGVNYGYTF.

Here the CDR3 reads CASSVSRLAGGPGTGELFF. CDR3 bases: TGTGCCAGCAGTGTATCGAGGCTAGCGGGGGGGCCGGGCACCGGGGAGCTGTTTTTT. The gene calls are TRBV2 and TRBJ2-2; 12 bases are shared with TRBD2. The CDR3 length is 19 residues. Germline assignment: CDR1 SNHLY and CDR2 FYNNEI. The J segment lost 4 bases and the V segment lost 4 bases, leaving 13 bases of the junction unmatched.

In its sample, this clone was seen a few times. The chain employs TRBV27 and TRBJ1-1, with D possibly matching TRBD1 (5 bases). V was clipped by 4 bases and J by 2 bases, with 8 bases between them. Germline values: CDR1 MNHEY, CDR2 SMNVEV (reference sequence). CDR3 length equals 13 residues. This chain's CDR3 is CASSSQVNTEAFF. DNA for the CDR3: TGTGCCAGCAGTTCACAGGTAAACACTGAAGCTTTCTTT.

J is TRBJ1-2 and V is TRBV28; 10 positions agree with TRBD1. V gave up 10 bases and J gave up 0 bases; unmatched junction bases: 5. The CDR3 loop spans 14 amino acids. Germline CDR1 MDHEN, CDR2 SYDVKM. The CDR3 loop is CAIYGTGANYGYTF. The CDR3, as DNA: TGTGCCATCTACGGGACAGGGGCTAACTATGGCTACACCTTC.

The chain couples TRBV19 to TRBJ1-6; 9 nucleotides line up with TRBD1. There are 16 residues in the CDR3. The germline V gene has CDR1 LNHDA and CDR2 SQIVND (reference sequence). V was clipped by 9 bases and J by 5 bases; unmatched bases: 11. This CDR3 reads CASTDRGGLDNSPLHF. The CDR3 coding sequence is TGTGCCAGCACGGACAGGGGCGGTTTAGATAATTCACCCCTCCACTTT.

This clone was seen only once. V gene TRBV6-1 combines with J gene TRBJ2-2, with 8 bases lining up with TRBD2. Germline trimming cut 10 bases from V and 1 base from J; bases unmatched to any gene: 5. This CDR3 is 14 amino acids long. The germline CDR1 and CDR2 sequences are MNHNS and SASEGT. CDR3 sequence reads: CATTSGGNTGELFF. The CDR3 nucleotides read TGTGCCACCACCAGCGGGGGGAACACCGGGGAGCTGTTTTTT.

The genes are TRBV19 and TRBJ1-2; TRBD1 matches at 10 bases. The germline V gene encodes CDR1 LNHDA and CDR2 SQIVND (reference sequence). Trimming removed 1 base from V and 10 bases from J; junction bases left unmatched: 9. The CDR3 loop spans 15 amino acids. As DNA, the CDR3 is TGTGCCAGTAGTATAGCGGGACAGGGGATTGATGTCTACACCTTC. As protein: CASSIAGQGIDVYTF.

The J gene is TRBJ1-1, the V gene TRBV5-1; D perhaps matches TRBD1 (6 bases). Germline CDR1 reads SGHRS; CDR2 reads YFSETQ. This CDR3 has 13 amino acids. The V end was cut by 3 bases, the J end by 9 bases, with 15 bases between. The CDR3 region is CASSSRDTLKAFF. Here the CDR3 DNA reads TGCGCCAGCAGCTCTCGGGACACCCTTAAAGCTTTCTTT.

V and J are TRBV28 and TRBJ2-2; D is ambiguous. This CDR3 contains 16 residues. V lost 2 bases and J 2 bases, leaving 12 bases between the germline ends. CDR1 and CDR2 from the germline V gene are MDHEN and SYDVKM. In DNA form, the CDR3 reads TGTGCCAGCAGTTTACAGCAACTACTTAACACCGGGGAGCTGTTTTTT. Protein sequence: CASSLQQLLNTGELFF.